The sequence of this TCR beta chain was determined in a study of T-cell reconstitution after alpha-beta-depleted transplantation in children. Germline CDR1 and CDR2: DFQATT and SNEGSKA (reference sequence). The V and J ends lost 6 bases and 4 bases respectively, with 12 bases between them. This CDR3 is 12 amino acids long. Using unique molecular identifiers, the investigators prepared the TCRbeta library. TCRdb re-called the PCR reads through MiXCR, storing one row per CDR3 protein. The sample contains around 250,000 distinct CDR3 sequences, 9.5% to 10% of which appear only once. This specimen consisted of PBMCs from the stem cell graft donor, obtained from the stem cell graft. The rearrangement joins TRBV20-1 to TRBJ1-1; D gene ambiguous. The sequence derives from a human donor who donated a stem cell graft to a child with SCID. CDR3 sequence: CSALRTGTEAFF. CDR3 coding DNA: TGCAGTGCCCTTCGGACGGGCACTGAAGCTTTCTTT.